This entry lists 28 T cell receptor beta chains sequenced from one sample in a study of blood T cell repertoires in COVID-19. Measured with immunoSEQ multiplex PCR; TCRdb has only the in-frame clones, and not every one. The sample consists of some 120,000 clones, 80% of them appearing once. The sample was peripheral blood. The receptors were gathered from an older man with acute or convalescent COVID-19.

This clone was seen at least ten times. V and J are TRBV15 and TRBJ2-6; D might be TRBD1 (6 bases). The germline CDR1 and CDR2 sequences are LNHNV and YYDKDF (reference sequence). This CDR3 is 19 amino acids long. Trimming shortened V by 1 base and J by 0 bases, and 16 bases separated the two germline ends. The CDR3 DNA is TGTGCCACCAGCAGAGGGCAGGGGAAAATAATCTCTGGGGCCAACGTCCTGACTTTC. Encoded protein: CATSRGQGKIISGANVLTF. Full variable domain (remainder filled in from reference TRBV15 and TRBJ2-6): DAMVIQNPRYQVTQFGKPVTLSCSQTLNHNVMYWYQQKSSQAPKLLFHYYDKDFNNEADTPDNFQSRRPNTSFCFLDIRSPGLGDTAMYLCATSRGQGKIISGANVLTFGAGSRLTVL.

The V call is TRBV7-9, the J call TRBJ2-7, with no clear D. The V gene's germline CDR1 is SEHNR and CDR2 FQNEAQ (reference sequence). This CDR3 has 13 residues. V was shortened by 7 bases and J by 2 bases, with 12 bases between the two germline ends. CDR3 region: CASTPYSTYEQYF. Written as DNA, the CDR3 is TGTGCCAGCACCCCATACTCGACCTACGAGCAGTACTTC.

CDR3 in amino acids: CASIKGGMNTEAFF. The CDR3 DNA reads TGTGCCAGCATCAAGGGCGGGATGAACACTGAAGCTTTCTTT. The chain carries TRBV28 and TRBJ1-1; D gene uncertain. V was cut by 7 bases and J by 0 bases, with 12 bases left in between. Germline CDR1 and CDR2: MDHEN and SYDVKM. The CDR3 has 14 amino acids.

This clone was counted once. The gene calls are TRBV7-9 and TRBJ1-4; TRBD1 might be the D (5 bases). Per germline, CDR1 SEHNR and CDR2 FQNEAQ (reference sequence). Deletions cut 6 bases from V and 7 bases from J, with 15 bases between. The CDR3 is made up of 14 amino acids. The CDR3 here is CASRSQGKGEKLFF. The CDR3 DNA sequence: TGTGCCAGCAGGTCCCAGGGAAAAGGTGAAAAACTGTTTTTT.

The V and J genes are TRBV2 and TRBJ2-7; no definite D call. Trimming left V 8 bases short and J 3 bases short, with 8 bases between. The CDR3 spans 11 residues. Germline assignment: CDR1 SNHLY and CDR2 FYNNEI. The CDR3 DNA reads TGTGCCAGCGGCAGAAGCTACGAGCAGTACTTC. Its protein product is CASGRSYEQYF. Combining the CDR3 with reference TRBV2 and TRBJ2-7 gives the whole variable domain EPEVTQTPSHQVTQMGQEVILRCVPISNHLYFYWYRQILGQKVEFLVSFYNNEISEKSEIFDDQFSVERPDGSNFTLKIRSTKLEDSAMYFCASGRSYEQYFGPGTRLTVT.

The chain links TRBV11-2 to TRBJ2-3; D is unresolved. CDR1 and CDR2 (germline): SGHAT, FQNNGV. The CDR3 is made up of 12 amino acids. The V and J ends lost 5 bases and 5 bases respectively, with 8 bases between them. This chain's CDR3 is CASSPSVDTQYF. The CDR3 DNA follows: TGTGCCAGCAGCCCCTCGGTAGATACGCAGTATTTT.

In this sample, this clone turned up once. The rearrangement links TRBV2 to TRBJ2-3; no firm D call. CDR3 length: 13 amino acids. V was pared by 8 bases and J by 0 bases, with 9 bases between. Germline V CDR1 and CDR2: SNHLY, FYNNEI. DNA of the CDR3: TGTGCCAGCCTACGTTCTAGCACAGATACGCAGTATTTT. As protein: CASLRSSTDTQYF.

The J gene is TRBJ1-1, the V gene TRBV19, with TRBD1 matching 7 bases. The CDR3 extends over 13 amino acids. Germline CDR1 and CDR2: LNHDA and SQIVND (reference sequence). V lost 6 bases to trimming and J lost 2 bases; unmatched junction nucleotides: 3. The CDR3 DNA follows: TGTGCCAGTAGGACAGGGCCTAACACTGAAGCTTTCTTT. The encoded protein is CASRTGPNTEAFF.

V gene TRBV7-2 combines with J gene TRBJ2-1, with D perhaps TRBD2 (7 bases). Germline loops: CDR1 SGHTA, CDR2 FQGNSA. V dropped 4 bases and J dropped 2 bases, with 15 bases sitting between them. The CDR3 is 16 residues long. Written as DNA, the CDR3 is TGTGCCAGCAGCTCCCAACGGGGGGCACCCTACAATGAGCAGTTCTTC. Translating gives CASSSQRGAPYNEQFF. Supplemented by reference TRBV7-2 and TRBJ2-1, the full variable domain reads GAGVSQSPSNKVTEKGKDVELRCDPISGHTALYWYRQSLGQGLEFLIYFQGNSAPDKSGLPSDRFSAERTGGSVSTLTIQRTQQEDSAVYLCASSSQRGAPYNEQFFGPGTRLTVL.

The rearrangement links TRBV29-1 to TRBJ1-1; possibly TRBD1 for D (5 bases). Germline V gene data show CDR1 as SQVTM and CDR2 as ANQGSEA. The CDR3 extends over 11 amino acids. The CDR3 DNA reads as TGCAAGGTGGGGGGAAGCACTGAAGCTTTCTTT. It yields the protein CKVGGSTEAFF.

V gene TRBV6-2 or TRBV6-3 combines with J gene TRBJ2-7; D is possibly TRBD2 (5 bases). V lost 4 bases and J lost 0, with 13 bases in between. From germline, CDR1 is MNHEY and CDR2 SVGEGT. The CDR3 is 15 residues long. CDR3 protein: CASSSTGSRSYEQYF. The DNA of the CDR3 is TGTGCCAGCAGTTCTACGGGAAGCCGCTCCTACGAGCAGTACTTC.

The chain combines TRBV3-1 (or the pseudogene TRBV3-2) with TRBJ1-4, with 7 bases identical to TRBD1. The CDR3 is 16 amino acids. With 5 bases clipped from V and 2 bases from J, the junction kept 8 bases outside the gene matches. Germline CDR1 LGHDT, CDR2 YNNKEL (reference sequence). This CDR3 is CASSTTGSGTNEKLFF. CDR3 sequence (DNA): TGTGCCAGCAGCACGACAGGGTCGGGGACTAATGAAAAACTGTTTTTT.

The J gene is TRBJ2-5, the V gene TRBV5-1; D is perhaps TRBD2 (5 bases). Trimming removed 6 bases from V and 3 bases from J, with 12 bases in between. This CDR3 has 13 amino acids. Germline V gene lookup returns CDR1 SGHRS and CDR2 YFSETQ. CDR3 protein: CASIDVREETQYF. In DNA form, the CDR3 reads TGCGCCAGCATAGACGTGCGGGAAGAGACCCAGTACTTC.

This clone was recorded once. This rearrangement joins TRBV11-2 to TRBJ1-6, with 8 nucleotides matching TRBD1. The CDR3 contains 14 residues. The V and J ends lost 6 bases and 9 bases, in that order; junction bases with no gene match: 7. Germline lookup yields CDR1 SGHAT and CDR2 FQNNGV. The CDR3 DNA reads as TGTGCCAGCAGATTTAAGACAGGGGTTTCACCCCTCCACTTT. This codes for CASRFKTGVSPLHF.

The genes are TRBV19 and TRBJ1-2; D remains ambiguous. The V and J ends lost 1 base and 0 bases respectively, with 6 bases between them. The germline V gene encodes CDR1 LNHDA and CDR2 SQIVND (reference sequence). CDR3 size: 14 residues. The CDR3: CASSIVQANYGYTF. DNA of the CDR3: TGTGCCAGTAGTATAGTCCAGGCTAACTATGGCTACACCTTC.

The chain has TRBV6-5 and TRBJ1-2; D unclear. V lost 7 bases to trimming and J lost 4 bases, with 13 bases between them. The CDR3 is made up of 13 amino acids. In germline, CDR1 is MNHEY, CDR2 SVGAGI. CDR3 DNA: TGTGCCAGCAATCCTATAGCAATCTATGGCTACACCTTC. As protein: CASNPIAIYGYTF.

The chain joins TRBV5-1 to TRBJ1-6; 7 bases match TRBD1. The CDR3 runs 15 residues. Trimming took 4 bases from V and 7 from J; bases not matched to a gene: 8. From germline, CDR1 is SGHRS and CDR2 YFSETQ. The CDR3 DNA reads as TGCGCCAGCAGCAATGAGGGACAGACGAATTCACCCCTCCACTTT. Amino acids: CASSNEGQTNSPLHF.

This chain uses TRBV6-2 or TRBV6-3 with TRBJ1-5; D gene unclear. The CDR3 is 13 amino acids. The germline CDR1 and CDR2 sequences are MNHEY and SVGEGT. V lost 4 bases and J lost 4, with 8 bases in between. The DNA of the CDR3 is TGTGCCAGCAGTTTTCCCGGGAATCAGCCCCAGCATTTT. The encoded protein is CASSFPGNQPQHF.

J is TRBJ1-3 and V is TRBV10-3, with D possibly TRBD1 on 5 matching bases. The V gene lost 8 bases and the J gene lost 1 base, with 15 bases spanning the gap. Germline CDR1 is ENHRY and CDR2 is SYGVKD. The CDR3 extends over 15 amino acids. DNA of the CDR3: TGTGCCATCGGGTCGGGGGAAGTGTCTGGAAACACCATATATTTT. Translated, it gives CAIGSGEVSGNTIYF.

J is TRBJ1-1 and V is TRBV28; 7 bases agree with TRBD1. Germline CDR1 MDHEN, CDR2 SYDVKM. V gave up 6 bases and J gave up 1 base; unmatched junction bases: 8. The CDR3 contains 15 residues. CDR3 region: CASRPRDRPNTEAFF. DNA of the CDR3: TGTGCCAGCAGACCCCGGGACAGACCGAACACTGAAGCTTTCTTT.

The J gene is TRBJ2-3, the V gene TRBV2, with D maybe TRBD2 (6 bases). This CDR3 is built from 15 residues. Trimming removed 6 bases from V and 2 bases from J, with 15 bases in between. The V gene's germline CDR1 is SNHLY and CDR2 FYNNEI. Here the CDR3 reads CASSSGTQVTDTQYF. For the CDR3, the DNA is TGTGCCAGCAGCTCCGGGACTCAAGTCACAGATACGCAGTATTTT.

This chain uses TRBV6-6 with TRBJ2-7; 10 bases line up with TRBD1. This CDR3 has 14 amino acids. V shed 5 bases and J 1 base; nucleotides not matched to a gene: 2. Germline CDR1 is MNHNY and CDR2 is SVGAGI (reference sequence). The CDR3 region has the DNA TGTGCCAGCAGTCGGGACAGGGGATCCTACGAGCAGTACTTC. This codes for CASSRDRGSYEQYF.

The chain uses TRBV5-1 and TRBJ2-5, with D tentatively TRBD1 (6 bases). The CDR3 is made up of 13 amino acids. Per the germline V gene, CDR1 is SGHRS and CDR2 is YFSETQ. Trimming cost V 4 bases and J 5 bases, with 12 bases left between them. In DNA, the CDR3 is TGCGCCAGCAGCCCACAGGGTCTGGAGACCCAGTACTTC. Amino acid sequence: CASSPQGLETQYF.

The chain is built from TRBV5-1 and TRBJ2-5, with 9 bases lining up with TRBD2. Per the germline V gene, CDR1 is SGHRS and CDR2 is YFSETQ. The CDR3 is 17 amino acids. The V gene end was trimmed by 3 bases and the J gene end by 1 base; junction bases not matched to a gene: 10. DNA for the CDR3: TGCGCCAGCAGCTCCCTGGGAGAAGCGGGGGGCCAAGAGACCCAGTACTTC. Translation: CASSSLGEAGGQETQYF.

The chain has TRBV6-5 and TRBJ2-3; TRBD1 aligns across 8 bases. CDR1 is MNHEY and CDR2 is SVGAGI in the germline V gene. This CDR3 contains 14 residues. Trimming cost V 2 bases and J 8 bases; bases outside gene matches: 6. The CDR3 nucleotides read TGTGCCAGCAGTTACACAGGGGGAAAGGGTACGCAGTATTTT. Its translation: CASSYTGGKGTQYF.

CDR3 bases: TGTGCCAGCAGCTTAAACCCGGGGGGGTTCTATGGCTACACCTTC. Translation gives CASSLNPGGFYGYTF. The chain employs TRBV7-2 and TRBJ1-2; D may be TRBD1 (5 bases). Germline V gene sequence: CDR1 SGHTA, CDR2 FQGNSA. There are 15 residues in the CDR3. V lost 2 bases, J lost 4 bases, and 14 bases lay in between.

The CDR3, as DNA: TGTGCCAGCAGCCACTCAGGGGGCTGGGACAATGAGCAGTTCTTC. It translates to CASSHSGGWDNEQFF. The J gene is TRBJ2-1, the V gene TRBV11-2; 8 positions agree with TRBD1. V lost 5 bases to trimming and J lost 5 bases; unmatched junction nucleotides: 8. The V gene's germline CDR1 is SGHAT and CDR2 FQNNGV. The CDR3 has 15 residues.

This clone was detected once. The V and J genes are TRBV2 and TRBJ1-5; 7 nucleotides agree with TRBD1. Germline-derived CDR1 and CDR2 are SNHLY and FYNNEI. CDR3 length: 16 amino acids. The junction had 7 bases not matched to a gene; V was cut back by 2 bases and J by 3 bases. CDR3 in DNA: TGTGCCAGCAGTGAATATGGCAGGGGGTACAATCAGCCCCAGCATTTT. It translates to CASSEYGRGYNQPQHF.